This passage covers 15 T cell receptor beta chains from one sample sequenced in a study of CD8 T cells in Susac syndrome. Reverse transcription of roughly 0.5 to 1 ug RNA was performed with random hexamers. MiXCR was run by TCRdb on the immunoSEQ multiplex PCR reads, yielding one entry per CDR3 protein. The sample records fewer than 200,000 distinct CDR3 sequences, approximately 94% being singletons. Sequenced material: CD4+ T cells from PBMCs. The source is a human donor with Susac syndrome.

This rearrangement joins TRBV30 to TRBJ1-5; TRBD1 matches 7 bases. CDR1 is GTSNPN, CDR2 SVGIG, per germline (reference sequence). CDR3 length: 13 amino acids. The J segment lost 5 bases and the V segment lost 0 bases, leaving 1 base of the junction unmatched. The CDR3 sequence: CAWSVQGHQPQHF. The DNA for the CDR3 is TGTGCCTGGAGTGTACAGGGGCATCAGCCCCAGCATTTT.

The J gene is TRBJ1-2, the V gene TRBV12-3 or TRBV12-4, with D uncertain. The V and J ends lost 2 bases and 0 bases respectively, with 10 bases between them. The CDR3 has 15 amino acids. The CDR3, as DNA: TGTGCCAGCAGTTTAAGTCCCATCACTAACTATGGCTACACCTTC. It codes for CASSLSPITNYGYTF.

The chain uses TRBV6-5 and TRBJ2-1, with TRBD1 identical over 8 bases. The CDR3 runs to 14 residues. Germline lookup yields CDR1 MNHEY and CDR2 SVGAGI. V lost 6 bases and J lost 3; bases outside the gene matches: 4. The CDR3: CASSRDRNYNEQFF. As DNA, the CDR3 is TGTGCCAGCAGCAGGGACAGGAACTACAATGAGCAGTTCTTC.

The chain has TRBV3-1 and TRBJ2-5, with D perhaps TRBD2 (6 bases). The CDR3 is made up of 14 amino acids. The ends were cut back, 4 bases at V and 4 bases at J, with 13 bases in the middle. Germline V CDR1 and CDR2: LGHDT, YNNKEL (reference sequence). The CDR3 loop reads CASSLLASPETQYF. In DNA, the CDR3 is TGTGCCAGCAGCCTTCTAGCGTCCCCAGAGACCCAGTACTTC.

V and J are TRBV6-6 and TRBJ2-1; a weak D match, TRBD2 (6 bases). Germline CDR1 and CDR2: MNHNY and SVGAGI (reference sequence). This CDR3 has 14 residues. The CDR3 nucleotides are TGTGCGTCGGCTAGCGACCTTATAAAGGATGAGCAGTTCTTC. Translated: CASASDLIKDEQFF.

The rearrangement joins TRBV13 to TRBJ2-7; D might be TRBD1 (6 bases). Between the trimmed V and J ends, which lost 5 bases and 0 bases, there was a span of 23 bases. CDR1 is PRHDT, CDR2 FYEKMQ, per germline (reference sequence). The CDR3 loop spans 18 amino acids. The CDR3 here is CASSRRAGATISSYEQYF. In DNA, the CDR3 is TGTGCCAGCAGCCGCCGGGCAGGGGCTACTATCAGCTCCTACGAGCAGTACTTC.

The V and J genes are TRBV29-1 and TRBJ2-3; 13 nucleotides align to TRBD2. This CDR3 region has 15 residues. Trimming at V came to 4 bases and at J to 2 bases, leaving 3 bases not matched to a gene. From germline, CDR1 is SQVTM and CDR2 ANQGSEA. CDR3 protein: CSVGTSGGVTDTQYF. In DNA form, the CDR3 reads TGCAGCGTTGGGACTAGCGGGGGAGTCACAGATACGCAGTATTTT.

The gene calls are TRBV29-1 and TRBJ1-2; D may be TRBD1 (5 bases). From germline, CDR1 is SQVTM and CDR2 ANQGSEA. V was shortened by 7 bases and J by 4 bases, with 16 bases between the two germline ends. The CDR3 sequence is 13 residues long. The DNA for the CDR3 is TGCAGCGCACAGACGACAGCTTTCTATGGCTACACCTTC. This translates into CSAQTTAFYGYTF.

The J gene is TRBJ2-1, the V gene TRBV7-9; D is unresolved. There are 13 residues in the CDR3. Per the germline V gene, CDR1 is SEHNR and CDR2 is FQNEAQ (reference sequence). V lost 1 base to trimming and J lost 9 bases, with 10 bases between them. The CDR3 DNA is TGTGCCAGCAGCTTAGTACGAGAATCTGAGCAGTTCTTC. As protein: CASSLVRESEQFF.

V gene TRBV20-1 combines with J gene TRBJ2-5; D is unresolved. Per germline, CDR1 DFQATT and CDR2 SNEGSKA (reference sequence). V lost 2 bases and J 1 base, leaving 11 bases between the germline ends. The CDR3 sequence is 14 residues long. CDR3: CSARISNLQETQYF. The CDR3, as DNA: TGCAGTGCTAGAATTAGTAATCTCCAAGAGACCCAGTACTTC.

The CDR3 DNA follows: TGTGCCAGCAGCAATACAGGGACGGCTGAAGCTTTCTTT. The encoded protein is CASSNTGTAEAFF. This chain connects TRBV5-4 to TRBJ1-1, with D perhaps matching TRBD1 (6 bases). The germline V and J ends were trimmed by 4 bases and 6 bases, with 13 bases remaining between them. CDR3 length: 13 amino acids. CDR1 and CDR2 from the germline V gene are SGHNT and YYREEE (reference sequence).

J is TRBJ2-5 and V is TRBV5-6; D tentatively fits TRBD1 or TRBD2 (5 bases each). V was trimmed by 3 bases and J by 5 bases, leaving 14 bases between them. CDR1 is SGHDT and CDR2 is YYEEEE in the germline V gene. The CDR3 sequence is 14 residues long. CDR3 residues: CASSSRGGWETQYF. DNA of the CDR3: TGTGCCAGCAGCTCCCGGGGCGGATGGGAGACCCAGTACTTC.

The gene calls are TRBV4-1 and TRBJ1-2; no reliable D call. CDR1 MGHRA and CDR2 YSYEKL come from the germline V gene. CDR3 length: 15 residues. The V end was cut by 0 bases, the J end by 2 bases, with 10 bases between. The DNA for the CDR3 is TGCGCCAGCAGCCAAGAATTGATACCGAACTATGGCTACACCTTC. Its protein product is CASSQELIPNYGYTF.

The chain has TRBV6-6 and TRBJ2-5; 10 nucleotides line up with TRBD2. CDR3 length: 16 amino acids. From germline, CDR1 is MNHNY and CDR2 SVGAGI (reference sequence). Trimming cost V 4 bases and J 1 base; bases outside gene matches: 6. This chain's CDR3 is CASSSGASGGQETQYF. DNA for the CDR3: TGTGCCAGCAGTTCCGGGGCTAGCGGGGGCCAAGAGACCCAGTACTTC.

The chain joins TRBV29-1 to TRBJ2-2; D is undetermined. Between the trimmed V and J ends, which lost 6 bases and 1 base, there was a span of 12 bases. Germline loops: CDR1 SQVTM, CDR2 ANQGSEA. The CDR3 sequence is 14 residues long. CDR3 coding DNA: TGCAGCGTCATGGGGTTTCGGAACACCGGGGAGCTGTTTTTT. It yields the protein CSVMGFRNTGELFF.